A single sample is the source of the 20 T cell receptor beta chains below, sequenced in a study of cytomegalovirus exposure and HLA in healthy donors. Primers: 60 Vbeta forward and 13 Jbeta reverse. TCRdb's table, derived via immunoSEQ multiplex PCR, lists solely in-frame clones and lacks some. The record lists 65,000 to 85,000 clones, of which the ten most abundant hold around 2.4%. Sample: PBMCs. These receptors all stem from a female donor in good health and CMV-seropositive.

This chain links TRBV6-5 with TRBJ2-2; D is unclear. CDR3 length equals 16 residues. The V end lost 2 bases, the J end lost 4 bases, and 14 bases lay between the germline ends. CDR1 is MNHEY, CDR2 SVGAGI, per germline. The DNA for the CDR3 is TGTGCCAGCAGTTACCGCGCTACCCCTGGCACCGGGGAGCTGTTTTTT. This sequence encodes CASSYRATPGTGELFF.

This chain's CDR3 is CASSQDLSTGVTSYEQYF. The CDR3 DNA sequence: TGCGCCAGCAGCCAAGATCTGAGTACGGGGGTGACATCCTACGAGCAGTACTTC. V is TRBV4-3 and J is TRBJ2-7; a possible D gene is TRBD2 (6 bases). The CDR3 has 18 residues. V was pared by 0 bases and J by 1 base, with 19 bases between. Germline V gene sequence: CDR1 LGHNA, CDR2 YSLEER.

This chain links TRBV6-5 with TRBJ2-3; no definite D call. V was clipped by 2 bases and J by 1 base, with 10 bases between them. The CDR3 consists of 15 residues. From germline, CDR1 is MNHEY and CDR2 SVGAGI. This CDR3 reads CASSYPTLRTDTQYF. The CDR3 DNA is TGTGCCAGCAGTTACCCCACTCTCCGCACAGATACGCAGTATTTT.

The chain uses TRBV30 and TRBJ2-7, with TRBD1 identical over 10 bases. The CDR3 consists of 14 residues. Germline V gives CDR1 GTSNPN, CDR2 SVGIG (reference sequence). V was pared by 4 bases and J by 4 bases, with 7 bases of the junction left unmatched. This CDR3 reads CAWTTGTGVYEQYF. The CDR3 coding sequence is TGTGCCTGGACCACCGGGACAGGGGTGTACGAGCAGTACTTC.

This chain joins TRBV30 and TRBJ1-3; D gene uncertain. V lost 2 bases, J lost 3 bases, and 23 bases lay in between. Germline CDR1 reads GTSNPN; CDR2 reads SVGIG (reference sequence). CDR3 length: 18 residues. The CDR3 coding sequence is TGTGCCTGGAGTCAGCGGGGATTCCGAGGTGTTGTTGGAAACACCATATATTTT. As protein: CAWSQRGFRGVVGNTIYF.

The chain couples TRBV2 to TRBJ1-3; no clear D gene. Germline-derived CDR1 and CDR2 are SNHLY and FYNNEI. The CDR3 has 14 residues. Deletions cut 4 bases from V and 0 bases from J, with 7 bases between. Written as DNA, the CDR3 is TGTGCCAGCAGTGTCAGGAACTCTGGAAACACCATATATTTT. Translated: CASSVRNSGNTIYF.

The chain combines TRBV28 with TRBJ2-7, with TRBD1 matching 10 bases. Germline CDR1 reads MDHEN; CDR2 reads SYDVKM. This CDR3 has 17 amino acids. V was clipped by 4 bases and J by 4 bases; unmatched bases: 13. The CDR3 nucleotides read TGTGCCAGCAGTTCCCGGGGGGACAGGGGCCGTCGGTACGAGCAGTACTTC. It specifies CASSSRGDRGRRYEQYF.

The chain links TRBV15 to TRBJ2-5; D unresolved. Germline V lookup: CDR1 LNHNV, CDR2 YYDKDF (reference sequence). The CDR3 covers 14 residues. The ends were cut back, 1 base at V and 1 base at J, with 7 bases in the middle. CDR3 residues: CATSRVATQETQYF. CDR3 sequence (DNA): TGTGCCACCAGCAGAGTGGCCACCCAAGAGACCCAGTACTTC.

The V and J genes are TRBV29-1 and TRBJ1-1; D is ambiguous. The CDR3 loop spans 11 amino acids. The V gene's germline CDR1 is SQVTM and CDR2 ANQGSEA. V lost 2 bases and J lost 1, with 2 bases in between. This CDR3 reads CSVEQNTEAFF. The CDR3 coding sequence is TGCAGCGTTGAACAGAACACTGAAGCTTTCTTT.

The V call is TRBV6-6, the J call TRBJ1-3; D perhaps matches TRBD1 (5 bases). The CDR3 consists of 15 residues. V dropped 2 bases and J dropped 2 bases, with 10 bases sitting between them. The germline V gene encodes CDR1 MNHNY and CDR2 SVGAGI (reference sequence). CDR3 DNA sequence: TGTGCCAGCAGTTACGGGGCCCGGCCTGGAAACACCATATATTTT. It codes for CASSYGARPGNTIYF.

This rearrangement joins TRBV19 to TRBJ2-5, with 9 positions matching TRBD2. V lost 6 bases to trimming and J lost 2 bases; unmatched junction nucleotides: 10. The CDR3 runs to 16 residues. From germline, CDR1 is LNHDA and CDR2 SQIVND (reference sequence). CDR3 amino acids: CASRLKAGGLQETQYF. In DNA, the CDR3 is TGTGCCAGTAGGCTCAAAGCGGGGGGACTACAAGAGACCCAGTACTTC.

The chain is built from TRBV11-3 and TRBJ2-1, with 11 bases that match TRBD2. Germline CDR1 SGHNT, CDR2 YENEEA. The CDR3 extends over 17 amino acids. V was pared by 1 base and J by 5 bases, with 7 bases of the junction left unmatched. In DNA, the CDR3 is TGTGCCAGCAGCTTAGTGGGACTAGCGGAAGGAAACAATGAGCAGTTCTTC. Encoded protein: CASSLVGLAEGNNEQFF.

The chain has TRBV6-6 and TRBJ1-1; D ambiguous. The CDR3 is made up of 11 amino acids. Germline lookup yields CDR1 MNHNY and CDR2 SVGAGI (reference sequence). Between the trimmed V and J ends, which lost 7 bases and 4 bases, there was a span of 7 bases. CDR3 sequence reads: CASTLVTEAFF. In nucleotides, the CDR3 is TGTGCCAGCACCCTCGTCACTGAAGCTTTCTTT.

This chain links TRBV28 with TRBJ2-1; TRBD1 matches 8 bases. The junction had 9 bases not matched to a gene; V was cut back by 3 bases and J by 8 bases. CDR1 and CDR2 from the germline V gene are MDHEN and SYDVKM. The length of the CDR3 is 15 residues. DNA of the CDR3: TGTGCCAGCAGTTTTGGCAGGGGGCAAGGTGATGAGCAGTTCTTC. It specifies CASSFGRGQGDEQFF.

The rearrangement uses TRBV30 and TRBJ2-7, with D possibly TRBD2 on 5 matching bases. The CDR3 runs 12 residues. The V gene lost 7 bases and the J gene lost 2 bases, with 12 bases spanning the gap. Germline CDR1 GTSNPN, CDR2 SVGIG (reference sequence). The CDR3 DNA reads TGTGCCTCATCAGGAGGTACCTACGAGCAGTACTTC. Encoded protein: CASSGGTYEQYF. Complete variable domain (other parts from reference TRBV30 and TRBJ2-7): SQTIHQWPATLVQPVGSPLSLECTVEGTSNPNLYWYRQAAGRGLQLLFYSVGIGQISSEVPQNLSASRPQDRQFILSSKKLLLSDSGFYLCASSGGTYEQYFGPGTRLTVT.

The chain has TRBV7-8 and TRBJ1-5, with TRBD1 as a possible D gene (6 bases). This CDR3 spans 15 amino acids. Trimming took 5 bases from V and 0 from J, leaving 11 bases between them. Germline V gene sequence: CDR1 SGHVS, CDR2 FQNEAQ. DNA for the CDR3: TGTGCCAGCAGCCCCGGACAGAATAGCAATCAGCCCCAGCATTTT. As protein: CASSPGQNSNQPQHF.

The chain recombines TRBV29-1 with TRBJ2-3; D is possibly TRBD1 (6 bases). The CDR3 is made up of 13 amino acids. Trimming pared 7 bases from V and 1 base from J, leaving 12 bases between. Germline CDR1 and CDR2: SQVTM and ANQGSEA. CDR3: CSGGGGRTDTQYF. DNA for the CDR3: TGCAGCGGTGGGGGCGGACGCACAGATACGCAGTATTTT.

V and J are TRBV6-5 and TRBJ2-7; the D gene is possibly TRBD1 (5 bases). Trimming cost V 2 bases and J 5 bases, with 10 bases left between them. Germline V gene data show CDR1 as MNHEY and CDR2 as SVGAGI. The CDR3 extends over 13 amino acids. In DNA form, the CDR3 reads TGTGCCAGCAGTTACGGCCAGGGCAACGAGCAGTACTTC. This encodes CASSYGQGNEQYF.

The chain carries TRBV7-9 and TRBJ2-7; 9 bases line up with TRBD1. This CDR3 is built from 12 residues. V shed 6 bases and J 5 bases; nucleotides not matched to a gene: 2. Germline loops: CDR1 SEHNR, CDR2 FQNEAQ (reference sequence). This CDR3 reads CASRDRGHEQYF. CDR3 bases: TGTGCCAGCAGGGACAGGGGCCACGAGCAGTACTTC.

The CDR3 nucleotides read TGTGCCAGCAGTTACTCGGGCACCAACACTGAAGCTTTCTTT. Its translation: CASSYSGTNTEAFF. The rearrangement joins TRBV6-5 to TRBJ1-1, with unresolved D. Deletions cut 0 bases from V and 2 bases from J, with 7 bases between. Germline CDR1 is MNHEY and CDR2 is SVGAGI. This CDR3 is 14 amino acids long.